Shown below are 5 T cell receptor beta chains from a single sample sequenced in a study of cytomegalovirus exposure and HLA in healthy donors. In the PCR, 60 Vbeta and 13 Jbeta primers were used. Clones were sequenced by immunoSEQ multiplex PCR, and TCRdb holds only the in-frame ones, with some missing. Here the sample spans some 130,000 clones, around three quarters being singletons. The specimen was PBMCs. These receptors were collected from a man aged 25 to 40 in good health.

This clone was observed once. This sequence joins TRBV10-3 and TRBJ1-3; 9 bases match TRBD1. The CDR3 contains 13 residues. V was clipped by 7 bases and J by 8 bases; unmatched bases: 6. The germline V gene encodes CDR1 ENHRY and CDR2 SYGVKD. CDR3 region: CAITGTGMDTIYF. For the CDR3, the DNA is TGTGCCATCACCGGGACAGGGATGGACACCATATATTTT.

This chain uses TRBV9 with TRBJ2-7, with D possibly matching TRBD2 (5 bases). V was pared by 0 bases and J by 2 bases, with 12 bases between. The CDR3 runs 15 residues. The germline gives CDR1 SGDLS, CDR2 YYNGEE. Here the CDR3 reads CASSVAASLPYEQYF. In nucleotides, the CDR3 is TGTGCCAGCAGCGTAGCGGCTAGCCTACCCTACGAGCAGTACTTC.

The genes are TRBV7-3 and TRBJ2-2, with D perhaps TRBD2 (5 bases). V dropped 5 bases and J dropped 7 bases, with 14 bases sitting between them. The germline V gene encodes CDR1 SGHTA and CDR2 FQGTGA. This CDR3 is 14 amino acids long. The CDR3 DNA reads TGTGCCAGCAGCCAGACACCCGGGATCGGGGAGCTGTTTTTT. Translating gives CASSQTPGIGELFF.

The genes are TRBV13 and TRBJ1-2; 7 nucleotides line up with TRBD1. Germline lookup yields CDR1 PRHDT and CDR2 FYEKMQ (reference sequence). The CDR3 has 14 residues. J lost 3 bases, V lost 1 base, and 2 bases had no gene match. The CDR3 DNA reads as TGTGCCAGCAGCTTAGACAGGGGCGACTATGGCTACACCTTC. Encoded protein: CASSLDRGDYGYTF.

In DNA form, the CDR3 reads TGTGCCAGCAGCTTAGCGTCTAGCTCCTACAATGAGCAGTTCTTC. This encodes CASSLASSSYNEQFF. This sequence joins TRBV7-2 and TRBJ2-1; D call uncertain. Germline loops: CDR1 SGHTA, CDR2 FQGNSA. The V end lost 0 bases, the J end lost 0 bases, and 6 bases lay between the germline ends. This CDR3 spans 15 amino acids.